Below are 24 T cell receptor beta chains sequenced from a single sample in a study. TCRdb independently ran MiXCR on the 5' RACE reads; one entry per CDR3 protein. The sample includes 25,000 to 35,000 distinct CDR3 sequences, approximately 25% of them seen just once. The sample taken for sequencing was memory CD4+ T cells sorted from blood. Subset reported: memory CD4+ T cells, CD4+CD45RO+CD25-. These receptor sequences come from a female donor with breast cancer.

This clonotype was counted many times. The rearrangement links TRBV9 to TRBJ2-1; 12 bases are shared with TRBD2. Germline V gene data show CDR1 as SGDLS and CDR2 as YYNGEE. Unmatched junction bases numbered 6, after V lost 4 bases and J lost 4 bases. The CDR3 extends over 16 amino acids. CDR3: CASSTSTSGGYNEQFF. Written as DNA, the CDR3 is TGTGCCAGCAGCACCTCGACTAGCGGGGGTTACAATGAGCAGTTCTTC. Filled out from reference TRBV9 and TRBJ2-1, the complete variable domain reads DSGVTQTPKHLITATGQRVTLRCSPRSGDLSVYWYQQSLDQGLQFLIQYYNGEERAKGNILERFSAQQFPDLHSELNLSSLELGDSALYFCASSTSTSGGYNEQFFGPGTRLTVL.

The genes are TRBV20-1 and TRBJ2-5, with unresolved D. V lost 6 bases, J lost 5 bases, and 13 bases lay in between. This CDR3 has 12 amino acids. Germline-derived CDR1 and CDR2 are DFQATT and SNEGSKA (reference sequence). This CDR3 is CSAYLEPETQYF. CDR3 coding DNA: TGCAGTGCCTACTTGGAGCCCGAGACCCAGTACTTC.

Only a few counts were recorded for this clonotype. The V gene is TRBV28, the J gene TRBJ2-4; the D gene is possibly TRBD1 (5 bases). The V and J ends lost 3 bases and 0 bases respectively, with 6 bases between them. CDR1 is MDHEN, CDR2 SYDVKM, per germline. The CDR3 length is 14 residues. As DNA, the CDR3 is TGTGCCAGCAGTTTCAGGGTAGCCAAAAACATTCAGTACTTC. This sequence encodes CASSFRVAKNIQYF.

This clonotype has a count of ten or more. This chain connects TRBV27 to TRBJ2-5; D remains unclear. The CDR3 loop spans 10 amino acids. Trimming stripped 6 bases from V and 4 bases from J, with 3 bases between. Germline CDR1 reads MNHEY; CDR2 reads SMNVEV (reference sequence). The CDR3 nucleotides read TGTGCCAGCAGGGGAGAGACCCAGTACTTC. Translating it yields CASRGETQYF.

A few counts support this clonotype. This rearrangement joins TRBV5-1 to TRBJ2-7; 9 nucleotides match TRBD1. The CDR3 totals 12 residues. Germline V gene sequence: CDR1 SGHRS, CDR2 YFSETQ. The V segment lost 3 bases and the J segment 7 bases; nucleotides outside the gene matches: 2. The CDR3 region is CASSYRGREQYF. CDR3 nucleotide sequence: TGCGCCAGCAGCTACAGGGGGCGAGAGCAGTACTTC.

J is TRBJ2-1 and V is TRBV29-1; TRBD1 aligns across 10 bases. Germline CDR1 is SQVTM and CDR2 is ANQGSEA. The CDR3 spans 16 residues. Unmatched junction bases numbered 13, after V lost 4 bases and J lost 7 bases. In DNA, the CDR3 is TGCAGCGTTGTGCCAATACTGACAGGGGGCATTAATGAGCAGTTCTTC. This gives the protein CSVVPILTGGINEQFF.

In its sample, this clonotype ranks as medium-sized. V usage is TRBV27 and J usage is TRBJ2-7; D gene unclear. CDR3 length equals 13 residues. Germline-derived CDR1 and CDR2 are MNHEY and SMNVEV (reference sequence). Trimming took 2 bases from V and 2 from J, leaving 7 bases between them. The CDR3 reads CASSLRPTYEQYF. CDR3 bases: TGTGCCAGCAGTTTAAGGCCGACCTACGAGCAGTACTTC.

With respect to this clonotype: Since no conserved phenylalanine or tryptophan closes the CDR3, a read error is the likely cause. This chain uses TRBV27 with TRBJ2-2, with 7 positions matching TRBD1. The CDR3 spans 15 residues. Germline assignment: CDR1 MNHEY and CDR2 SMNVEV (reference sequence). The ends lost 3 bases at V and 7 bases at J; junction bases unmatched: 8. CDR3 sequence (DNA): TGTGCCAGCAGTTTGATGGCAGGGGGTATCGGGGAGCTGTTTTTG. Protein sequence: CASSLMAGGIGELFL.

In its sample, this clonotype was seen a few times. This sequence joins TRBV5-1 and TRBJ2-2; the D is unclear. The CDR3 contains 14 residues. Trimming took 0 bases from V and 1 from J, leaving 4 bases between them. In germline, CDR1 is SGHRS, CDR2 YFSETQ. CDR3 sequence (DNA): TGCGCCAGCAGCTTGGAACAGAACACCGGGGAGCTGTTTTTT. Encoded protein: CASSLEQNTGELFF.

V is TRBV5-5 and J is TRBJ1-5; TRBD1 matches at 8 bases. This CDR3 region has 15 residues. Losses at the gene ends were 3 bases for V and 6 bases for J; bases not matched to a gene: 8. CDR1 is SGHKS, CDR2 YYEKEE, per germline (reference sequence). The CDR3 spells CASSSDREFGQPQHF. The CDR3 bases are TGTGCCAGCAGCTCGGACAGGGAGTTTGGTCAGCCCCAGCATTTT.

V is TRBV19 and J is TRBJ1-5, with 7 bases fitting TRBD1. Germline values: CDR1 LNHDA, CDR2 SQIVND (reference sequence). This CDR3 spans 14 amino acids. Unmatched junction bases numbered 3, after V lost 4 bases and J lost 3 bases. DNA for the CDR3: TGTGCCAGTAGTACTACAGGGGTCAATCAGCCCCAGCATTTT. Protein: CASSTTGVNQPQHF.

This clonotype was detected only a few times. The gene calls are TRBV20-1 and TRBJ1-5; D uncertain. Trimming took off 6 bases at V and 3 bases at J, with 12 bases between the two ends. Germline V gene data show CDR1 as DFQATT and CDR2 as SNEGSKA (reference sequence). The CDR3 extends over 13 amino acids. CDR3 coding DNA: TGCAGTGCCGCGGGGTCGTACAATCAGCCCCAGCATTTT. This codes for CSAAGSYNQPQHF.

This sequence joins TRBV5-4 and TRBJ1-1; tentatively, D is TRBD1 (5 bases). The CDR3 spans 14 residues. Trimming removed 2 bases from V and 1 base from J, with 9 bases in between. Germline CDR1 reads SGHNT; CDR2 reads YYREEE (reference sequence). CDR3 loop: CASSLGTRNTEAFF. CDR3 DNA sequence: TGTGCCAGCAGCTTAGGGACTAGGAACACTGAAGCTTTCTTT.

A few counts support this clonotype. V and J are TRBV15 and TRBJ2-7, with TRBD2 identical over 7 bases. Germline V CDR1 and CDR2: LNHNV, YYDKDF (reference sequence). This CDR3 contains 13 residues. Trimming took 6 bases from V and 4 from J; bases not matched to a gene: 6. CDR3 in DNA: TGTGCCACCAGGGGGGGGGAGGAGTACGAGCAGTACTTC. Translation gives CATRGGEEYEQYF.

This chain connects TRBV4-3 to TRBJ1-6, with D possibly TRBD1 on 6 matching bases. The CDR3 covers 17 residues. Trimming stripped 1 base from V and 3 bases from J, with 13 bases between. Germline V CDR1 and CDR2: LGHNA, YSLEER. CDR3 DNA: TGCGCCAGCAGCCAAGGGTTGACAGGAATCTATAATTCACCCCTCCACTTT. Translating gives CASSQGLTGIYNSPLHF.

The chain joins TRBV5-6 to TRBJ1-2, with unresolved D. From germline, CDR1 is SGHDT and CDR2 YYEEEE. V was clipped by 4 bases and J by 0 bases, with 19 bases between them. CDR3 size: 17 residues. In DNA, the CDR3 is TGTGCCAGCAGCGGCTCTCCCGGCGCCCGCCCTAACTATGGCTACACCTTC. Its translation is CASSGSPGARPNYGYTF. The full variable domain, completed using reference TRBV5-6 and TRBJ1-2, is DAGVTQSPTHLIKTRGQQVTLRCSPKSGHDTVSWYQQALGQGPQFIFQYYEEEERQRGNFPDRFSGHQFPNYSSELNVNALLLGDSALYLCASSGSPGARPNYGYTFGSGTRLTVV.

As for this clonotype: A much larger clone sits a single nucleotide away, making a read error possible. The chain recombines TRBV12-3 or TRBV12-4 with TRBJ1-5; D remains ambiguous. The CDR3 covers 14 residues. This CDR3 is CTSSSGTWDQPQHF. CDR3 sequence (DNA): TGTACCAGCAGTTCCGGAACGTGGGATCAGCCCCAGCATTTT.

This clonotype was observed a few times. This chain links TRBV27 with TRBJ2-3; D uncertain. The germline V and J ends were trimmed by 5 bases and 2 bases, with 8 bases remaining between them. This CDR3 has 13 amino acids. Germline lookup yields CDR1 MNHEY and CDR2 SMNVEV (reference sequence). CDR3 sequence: CASSSQVTDTQYF. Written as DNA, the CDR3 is TGTGCCAGCAGTAGTCAGGTCACAGATACGCAGTATTTT.

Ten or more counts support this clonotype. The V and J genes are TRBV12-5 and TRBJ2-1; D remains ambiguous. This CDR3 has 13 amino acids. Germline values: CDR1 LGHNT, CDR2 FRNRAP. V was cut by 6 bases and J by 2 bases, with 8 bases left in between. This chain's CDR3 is CASGLGPYNEQFF. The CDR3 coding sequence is TGTGCTAGTGGCCTTGGCCCCTACAATGAGCAGTTCTTC.

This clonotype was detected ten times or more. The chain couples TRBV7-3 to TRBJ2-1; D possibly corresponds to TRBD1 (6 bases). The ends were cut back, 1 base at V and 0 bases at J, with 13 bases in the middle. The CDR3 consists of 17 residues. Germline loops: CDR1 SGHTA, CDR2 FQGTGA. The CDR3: CASSLKVLGGSYNEQFF. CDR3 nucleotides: TGTGCCAGCAGCTTAAAGGTGCTAGGGGGCTCCTACAATGAGCAGTTCTTC. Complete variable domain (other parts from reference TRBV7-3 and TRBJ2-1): GAGVSQTPSNKVTEKGKYVELRCDPISGHTALYWYRQSLGQGPEFLIYFQGTGAADDSGLPNDRFFAVRPEGSVSTLKIQRTERGDSAVYLCASSLKVLGGSYNEQFFGPGTRLTVL.

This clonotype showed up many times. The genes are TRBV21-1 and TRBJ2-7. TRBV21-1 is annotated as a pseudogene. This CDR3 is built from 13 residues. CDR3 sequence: CASSKTRNYEQYF. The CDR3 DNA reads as TGTGCCAGCAGCAAGACCAGAAACTACGAGCAGTACTTC.

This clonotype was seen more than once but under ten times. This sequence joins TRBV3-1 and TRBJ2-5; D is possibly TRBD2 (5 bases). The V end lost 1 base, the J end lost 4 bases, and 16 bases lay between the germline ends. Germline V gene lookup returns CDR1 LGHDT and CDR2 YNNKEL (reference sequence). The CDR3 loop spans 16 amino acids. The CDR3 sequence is CASSQARAAWGETQYF. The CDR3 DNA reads TGTGCCAGCAGCCAAGCGCGGGCAGCCTGGGGAGAGACCCAGTACTTC.

In DNA, the CDR3 is TGCGCCAGCAGCCCAGAGAGGGATCTGGCCGGGGAGCTGTTTTTT. As protein: CASSPERDLAGELFF. The chain has TRBV4-1 and TRBJ2-2; tentative D call: TRBD2 (5 bases). Germline assignment: CDR1 MGHRA and CDR2 YSYEKL. Trimming shortened V by 4 bases and J by 6 bases, and 15 bases separated the two germline ends. The CDR3 totals 15 residues.

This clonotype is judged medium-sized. The CDR3 loop is CASSSRRNITYEQYF. The CDR3 region has the DNA TGCGCCAGCAGCTCCAGACGGAATATTACCTACGAGCAGTACTTC. The V and J genes are TRBV5-1 and TRBJ2-7; D gene ambiguous. CDR3 length: 15 amino acids. V was trimmed by 3 bases and J by 2 bases, leaving 15 bases between them. Germline V gives CDR1 SGHRS, CDR2 YFSETQ. The full variable domain, in which reference TRBV5-1 and TRBJ2-7 provide the parts outside the CDR3, is KAGVTQTPRYLIKTRGQQVTLSCSPISGHRSVSWYQQTPGQGLQFLFEYFSETQRNKGNFPGRFSGRQFSNSRSEMNVSTLELGDSALYLCASSSRRNITYEQYFGPGTRLTVT.